Included here is one T cell receptor beta chain sequence, with context. PCR involved 60 Vbeta and 13 Jbeta primers. The assay was immunoSEQ multiplex PCR, and TCRdb's table has in-frame clones only and misses some. Its table lists around 150,000 clones. This record belongs to a study of cytomegalovirus exposure and HLA in healthy donors. This clonotype was sampled from a woman aged 55-75 years in good health and CMV-seronegative. Sequencing input: PBMCs.

The CDR3 loop is CASSNGLAGSYQETQYF. The DNA for the CDR3 is TGTGCCAGCTCAAACGGACTAGCGGGGAGCTACCAAGAGACCCAGTACTTC. The V gene is TRBV18, the J gene TRBJ2-5; 12 bases align to TRBD2. CDR1 is KGHSH, CDR2 LQKENI, per germline. Trimming took 5 bases from V and 0 from J; bases not matched to a gene: 7. The CDR3 runs 17 residues.